These 2 T cell receptor beta chains were all obtained from the same sample, sequenced in a study of cytomegalovirus exposure and HLA in healthy donors. Sequencing was performed with immunoSEQ multiplex PCR; in TCRdb, only in-frame clones are kept and a portion is missing. The table shows fewer than 70,000 clones, with 80% to 95% occurring only once. Sequences were obtained from PBMCs. The receptors come from a man between 18 and 35 years old in good health and CMV-seronegative.

The rearrangement links TRBV6-6 to TRBJ1-2; 9 positions agree with TRBD1. Unmatched junction bases numbered 9, after V lost 8 bases and J lost 8 bases. CDR3 length: 13 residues. Germline lookup yields CDR1 MNHNY and CDR2 SVGAGI (reference sequence). CDR3 loop: CASGDREASGYTF. The CDR3 nucleotides read TGTGCCAGCGGGGACAGGGAGGCGTCCGGCTACACCTTC.

This chain's CDR3 is CASRGPGQSYEQYF. The CDR3 region has the DNA TGTGCCAGTAGGGGCCCGGGACAGTCCTACGAGCAGTACTTC. The chain couples TRBV19 to TRBJ2-7, with 7 bases aligning to TRBD1. Germline CDR1 and CDR2: LNHDA and SQIVND (reference sequence). This CDR3 has 14 amino acids. Trimming cost V 6 bases and J 1 base; bases outside gene matches: 6.